The T cell receptor (beta chain) described here comes from a study of cytomegalovirus exposure and HLA in healthy donors. PCR used 60 Vbeta primers and 13 Jbeta primers. Repertoires were generated with immunoSEQ multiplex PCR, while TCRdb's copy carries only in-frame clones and drops some. The repertoire consists of 150,000 or so clones, with 75% to 90% occurring once and the leading ten covering 1.5% to 2%. Trimming cost V 2 bases and J 8 bases, with 9 bases left between them. CDR3 length: 11 amino acids. Germline V gene sequence: CDR1 GTSNPN, CDR2 SVGIG (reference sequence). Whole-study findings and limits: Altogether, 150 to 200 TCR beta chains were recorded as cytomegalovirus-associated.

This clone appeared a single time. Its antigen is unidentified. Sample: PBMCs. The clonotype originates from a woman aged 18-29 years in good health and CMV-seronegative. The rearrangement joins TRBV30 to TRBJ1-2; maybe TRBD1 (6 bases). CDR3 nucleotides: TGTGCCTGGAGTTCAGGGGAAGGCTACACCTTC. It specifies CAWSSGEGYTF.